Following are 22 T cell receptor beta chains from one sample sequenced in a study of blood T cell repertoires in COVID-19. TCRdb's table, derived via immunoSEQ multiplex PCR, lists solely in-frame clones and lacks some. This sample has some 450,000 clones, with about 91% found just once. The sample was peripheral blood. These receptor sequences come from a woman aged 50 to 60 with COVID-19, enrolled during active disease.

V is TRBV11-2 and J is TRBJ2-1; no clear D gene. Germline V gives CDR1 SGHAT, CDR2 FQNNGV. This CDR3 region has 16 residues. V dropped 5 bases and J dropped 0 bases, with 14 bases sitting between them. The CDR3 DNA follows: TGTGCCAGCAGCCTCTTCACTTTTGGCTCCTACAATGAGCAGTTCTTC. This translates into CASSLFTFGSYNEQFF.

V is TRBV29-1 and J is TRBJ2-1; perhaps TRBD2 as D (7 bases). Germline-derived CDR1 and CDR2 are SQVTM and ANQGSEA. This CDR3 is built from 13 residues. The V end was cut by 5 bases, the J end by 7 bases, with 15 bases between. The CDR3 is CSVKGGVVNEQFF. CDR3 coding DNA: TGCAGCGTTAAGGGGGGGGTAGTGAATGAGCAGTTCTTC.

The chain joins TRBV18 to TRBJ1-2; TRBD1 matches at 12 bases. Trimming removed 6 bases from V and 7 bases from J; junction bases left unmatched: 6. This CDR3 is built from 14 residues. In germline, CDR1 is KGHSH, CDR2 LQKENI. This CDR3 reads CASSLGTGGVGYTF. Written as DNA, the CDR3 is TGTGCCAGCTCTCTTGGGACAGGGGGCGTTGGCTACACCTTC.

This clone was picked up a small number of times. The genes are TRBV6-6 and TRBJ1-6, with D possibly matching TRBD1 (5 bases). Between the trimmed V and J ends, which lost 9 bases and 5 bases, there was a span of 8 bases. The V gene's germline CDR1 is MNHNY and CDR2 SVGAGI (reference sequence). The CDR3 spans 12 residues. CDR3 sequence (DNA): TGTGCCAGTACACAGGATAATTCACCCCTCCACTTT. This sequence encodes CASTQDNSPLHF.

The chain combines TRBV7-8 with TRBJ1-1; the D gene is possibly TRBD1 (6 bases). The CDR3 is 14 amino acids. Germline V gene lookup returns CDR1 SGHVS and CDR2 FQNEAQ. With 4 bases removed from V and 4 bases from J, the gap between germline ends came to 13 bases. The CDR3 loop is CASSYIQGPTEAFF. The CDR3 DNA reads TGTGCCAGCAGCTATATACAGGGACCCACTGAAGCTTTCTTT.

The V and J genes are TRBV9 and TRBJ2-3; TRBD2 matches at 10 bases. CDR1 and CDR2 from the germline V gene are SGDLS and YYNGEE. After removal of 0 bases from V and 7 bases from J, the junction contained 5 bases not matched to a gene. CDR3 length: 15 amino acids. CDR3: CASSVERGGGNTQYF. The CDR3 DNA reads as TGTGCCAGCAGCGTAGAGCGGGGGGGCGGTAATACGCAGTATTTT.

This chain uses TRBV29-1 with TRBJ1-1; D perhaps matches TRBD1 (6 bases). V was pared by 4 bases and J by 1 base, with 19 bases between. This CDR3 is 16 amino acids long. Germline V gives CDR1 SQVTM, CDR2 ANQGSEA. CDR3 coding DNA: TGCAGCGTTGTAAGCCCCTCTCCAGGGGAGAACACTGAAGCTTTCTTT. Amino acid sequence: CSVVSPSPGENTEAFF.

The genes are TRBV4-1 and TRBJ2-3, with D possibly TRBD2 on 5 matching bases. The CDR3 spans 14 residues. Germline V gene sequence: CDR1 MGHRA, CDR2 YSYEKL. Trimming pared 1 base from V and 2 bases from J, leaving 7 bases between. In DNA, the CDR3 is TGCGCCAGCAGCCAAGGACTACACACAGATACGCAGTATTTT. As protein: CASSQGLHTDTQYF.

The chain carries TRBV24-1 and TRBJ1-2; D remains unclear. Trimming removed 0 bases at V and 14 bases at J, with 21 bases between. Per the germline V gene, CDR1 is KGHDR and CDR2 is SFDVKD. The length of the CDR3 is 15 residues. CDR3 nucleotide sequence: TGTGCCACCAGTGATTTGCAAGGAGGGCACCCTGATGGGACCTTC. The encoded protein is CATSDLQGGHPDGTF.

The chain couples TRBV5-4 to TRBJ2-7; maybe TRBD2 (5 bases). Germline values: CDR1 SGHNT, CDR2 YYREEE (reference sequence). The length of the CDR3 is 14 residues. V lost 4 bases and J 5 bases, leaving 16 bases between the germline ends. CDR3 loop: CASSPKLTGNEQYF. The CDR3 DNA reads as TGTGCCAGCAGCCCGAAACTCACGGGGAACGAGCAGTACTTC.

This clone has only one observation. This chain links TRBV11-2 with TRBJ2-1; D not resolved. Germline CDR1 is SGHAT and CDR2 is FQNNGV. The V end was cut by 3 bases, the J end by 9 bases, with 6 bases between. The CDR3 consists of 11 residues. The CDR3 sequence: CASSLALEQFF. As DNA, the CDR3 is TGTGCCAGCAGCTTGGCTCTTGAGCAGTTCTTC.

This clone occurred once. The chain couples TRBV7-9 to TRBJ1-1, with TRBD1 identical over 10 bases. This CDR3 is 12 amino acids long. Per germline, CDR1 SEHNR and CDR2 FQNEAQ (reference sequence). V gave up 5 bases and J gave up 12 bases; unmatched junction bases: 6. This chain's CDR3 is CASSQRDRGTFF. The DNA of the CDR3 is TGTGCCAGCAGCCAACGGGACAGGGGAACTTTCTTT.

The V call is TRBV19, the J call TRBJ1-3, with D hard to call. There are 15 residues in the CDR3. V was pared by 5 bases and J by 0 bases, with 11 bases between. CDR1 is LNHDA and CDR2 is SQIVND in the germline V gene (reference sequence). The CDR3 coding sequence is TGTGCCAGTAGTGTCTCCCTAGACTCTGGAAACACCATATATTTT. It is translated as CASSVSLDSGNTIYF.

The V call is TRBV30, the J call TRBJ1-2; D is perhaps TRBD1 (6 bases). CDR1 GTSNPN and CDR2 SVGIG come from the germline V gene (reference sequence). The ends were cut back, 0 bases at V and 7 bases at J, with 12 bases in the middle. The CDR3 has 13 amino acids. The CDR3, as DNA: TGTGCCTGGAGTGTCGGGGGGCGGGCTGGCTACACCTTC. Translated, it gives CAWSVGGRAGYTF. The entire variable domain, with the rest obtained from reference TRBV30 and TRBJ1-2, is as follows: SQTIHQWPATLVQPVGSPLSLECTVEGTSNPNLYWYRQAAGRGLQLLFYSVGIGQISSEVPQNLSASRPQDRQFILSSKKLLLSDSGFYLCAWSVGGRAGYTFGSGTRLTVV.

The rearrangement joins TRBV7-9 to TRBJ1-2, with 9 bases lining up with TRBD1. Germline CDR1 is SEHNR and CDR2 is FQNEAQ (reference sequence). CDR3 length: 16 amino acids. V lost 0 bases, J lost 3 bases, and 5 bases stayed unmatched. CDR3 DNA: TGTGCCAGCAGCTTAGCGGGACAGGGAGGAGACTATGGCTACACCTTC. The encoded protein is CASSLAGQGGDYGYTF.

The rearrangement links TRBV5-4 to TRBJ2-2; 7 bases fit TRBD2. This CDR3 is 16 amino acids long. The ends lost 4 bases at V and 6 bases at J; junction bases unmatched: 12. The germline V gene encodes CDR1 SGHNT and CDR2 YYREEE (reference sequence). The CDR3 nucleotides read TGTGCCAGCAGCCCAGCGGGGAAGGGAGGATCCGGGGAGCTGTTTTTT. It encodes CASSPAGKGGSGELFF.

V gene TRBV5-1 combines with J gene TRBJ1-6; D remains ambiguous. There are 14 residues in the CDR3. V was trimmed by 0 bases and J by 10 bases, leaving 11 bases between them. Germline assignment: CDR1 SGHRS and CDR2 YFSETQ. CDR3 loop: CASSLEREDSPLHF. The CDR3 coding sequence is TGCGCCAGCAGCTTGGAAAGGGAGGACTCACCCCTCCACTTT.

The chain has TRBV7-2 and TRBJ1-2; D is unresolved. This CDR3 has 15 amino acids. The germline V gene encodes CDR1 SGHTA and CDR2 FQGNSA. The V gene lost 2 bases and the J gene lost 2 bases, with 12 bases spanning the gap. The CDR3 DNA follows: TGTGCCAGCAGCTTATTATCACGGAGGAACTATGGCTACACCTTC. Its translation is CASSLLSRRNYGYTF.

This rearrangement joins TRBV6-1 to TRBJ1-1; D is uncertain. The V gene lost 3 bases and the J gene lost 8 bases, with 10 bases spanning the gap. The CDR3 is 12 residues long. In germline, CDR1 is MNHNS, CDR2 SASEGT. The CDR3 loop is CASSDEPPEAFF. The CDR3 DNA reads TGTGCCAGCAGTGACGAGCCACCCGAAGCTTTCTTT.

The DNA for the CDR3 is TGTGCCAGCAGCGTTAGCGGGGGGAGCACAGATACGCAGTATTTT. Residues: CASSVSGGSTDTQYF. This chain connects TRBV7-6 to TRBJ2-3; 10 bases align to TRBD2. Germline values: CDR1 SGHVS, CDR2 FNYEAQ. V lost 5 bases, J lost 0 bases, and 2 bases stayed unmatched. The CDR3 contains 15 residues.

This clone was counted a single time. V gene TRBV5-1 combines with J gene TRBJ1-1; 7 bases match TRBD1. Germline trimming cut 0 bases from V and 2 bases from J; bases unmatched to any gene: 13. This CDR3 comprises 18 residues. Germline assignment: CDR1 SGHRS and CDR2 YFSETQ. CDR3 residues: CASSLANRGIRGNTEAFF. The DNA for the CDR3 is TGCGCCAGCAGCTTGGCCAACAGGGGAATAAGAGGCAACACTGAAGCTTTCTTT.

This chain uses TRBV5-4 with TRBJ2-4, with 7 nucleotides matching TRBD1. Germline V gene sequence: CDR1 SGHNT, CDR2 YYREEE (reference sequence). CDR3 length equals 14 residues. Trimming at V came to 2 bases and at J to 8 bases, leaving 7 bases not matched to a gene. Here the CDR3 reads CASSLDRGPDIQYF. CDR3 nucleotide sequence: TGTGCCAGCAGCTTAGATAGGGGGCCTGACATTCAGTACTTC.